This T cell receptor (beta chain) appears in the sequencing data of a study of identical twins. This clonotype has more than one count but fewer than ten. Its antigen remains unidentified. TCRdb re-derived calls from the 5' RACE reads in MiXCR, one entry per CDR3 protein. Here the sample spans 420,000 or so distinct CDR3 sequences, approximately 18% being singletons. The length of the CDR3 is 15 residues. Germline V gives CDR1 MDHEN, CDR2 SYDVKM. Trimming removed 6 bases at V and 5 bases at J, with 20 bases between. Study-level results: For monozygotic twins, models underestimated out-of-frame TCR alpha sharing.

This receptor was obtained from a man aged 45-65 years in good health. The chain joins TRBV28 to TRBJ2-7; tentatively, D is TRBD1 or TRBD2 (5 bases each). Sequencing used naive T cells sorted from blood. In DNA, the CDR3 is TGTGCCAGCAGCTACTTTGGTCTTGGGGGACACGAGCAGTACTTC. It specifies CASSYFGLGGHEQYF. Using reference TRBV28 and TRBJ2-7 for the parts outside the CDR3, the full variable domain is DVKVTQSSRYLVKRTGEKVFLECVQDMDHENMFWYRQDPGLGLRLIYFSYDVKMKEKGDIPEGYSVSREKKERFSLILESASTNQTSMYLCASSYFGLGGHEQYFGPGTRLTVT.